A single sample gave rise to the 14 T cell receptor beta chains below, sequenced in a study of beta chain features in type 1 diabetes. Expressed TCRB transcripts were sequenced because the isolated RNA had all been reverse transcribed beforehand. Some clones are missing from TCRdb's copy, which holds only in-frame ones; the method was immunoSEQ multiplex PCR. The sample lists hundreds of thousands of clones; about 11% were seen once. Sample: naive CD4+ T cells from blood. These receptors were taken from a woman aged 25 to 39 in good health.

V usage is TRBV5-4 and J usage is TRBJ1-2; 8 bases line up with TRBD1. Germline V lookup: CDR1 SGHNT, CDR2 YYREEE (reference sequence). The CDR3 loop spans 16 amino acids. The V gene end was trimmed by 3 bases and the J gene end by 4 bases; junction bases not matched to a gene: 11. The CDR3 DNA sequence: TGTGCCAGCAGCTCCAGGACAGGGACTCCAGGCTATGGCTACACCTTC. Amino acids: CASSSRTGTPGYGYTF.

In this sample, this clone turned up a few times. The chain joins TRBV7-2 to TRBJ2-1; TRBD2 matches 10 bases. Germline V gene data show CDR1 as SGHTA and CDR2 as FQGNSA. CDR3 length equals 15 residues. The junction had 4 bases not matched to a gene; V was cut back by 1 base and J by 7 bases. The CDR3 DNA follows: TGTGCCAGCAGCTTAGAGCTAGCGGGAGATAATGAGCAGTTCTTC. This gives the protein CASSLELAGDNEQFF.

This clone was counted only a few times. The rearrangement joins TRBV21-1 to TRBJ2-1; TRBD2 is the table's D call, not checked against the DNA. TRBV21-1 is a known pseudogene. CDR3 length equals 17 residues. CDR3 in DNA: TGTGCCAGCAGCAATCCTCGGAGGGGACTAGCGGGAAATGAGCAGTTCTTC. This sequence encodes CASSNPRRGLAGNEQFF.

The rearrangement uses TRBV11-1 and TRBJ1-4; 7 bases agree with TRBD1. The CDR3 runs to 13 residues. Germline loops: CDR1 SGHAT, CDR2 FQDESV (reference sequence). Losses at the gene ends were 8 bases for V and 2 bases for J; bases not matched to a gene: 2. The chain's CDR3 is CASGTATNEKLFF. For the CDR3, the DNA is TGTGCCAGCGGGACAGCGACTAATGAAAAACTGTTTTTT.

The CDR3 protein is CASSHSSNQPQHF. The DNA for the CDR3 is TGTGCCAGCAGCCACTCGAGCAATCAGCCCCAGCATTTT. This chain connects TRBV7-9 to TRBJ1-5; D is ambiguous. The CDR3 consists of 13 residues. V lost 5 bases to trimming and J lost 1 base, with 6 bases between them. Per the germline V gene, CDR1 is SEHNR and CDR2 is FQNEAQ (reference sequence). Full variable domain (rest looked up from reference TRBV7-9 and TRBJ1-5): DTGVSQNPRHKITKRGQNVTFRCDPISEHNRLYWYRQTLGQGPEFLTYFQNEAQLEKSRLLSDRFSAERPKGSFSTLEIQRTEQGDSAMYLCASSHSSNQPQHFGDGTRLSIL.

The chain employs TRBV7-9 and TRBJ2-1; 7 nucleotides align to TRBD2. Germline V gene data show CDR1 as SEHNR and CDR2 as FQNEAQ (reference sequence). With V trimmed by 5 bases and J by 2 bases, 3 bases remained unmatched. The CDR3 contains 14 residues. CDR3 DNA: TGTGCCAGCAGCCCCGGGACTACCTACAATGAGCAGTTCTTC. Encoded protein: CASSPGTTYNEQFF.

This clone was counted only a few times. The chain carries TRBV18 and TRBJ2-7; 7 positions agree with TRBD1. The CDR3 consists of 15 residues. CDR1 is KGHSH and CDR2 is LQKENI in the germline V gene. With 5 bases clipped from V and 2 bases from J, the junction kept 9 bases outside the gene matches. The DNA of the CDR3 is TGTGCCAGCTCATACGACAGGGCAATAACCTACGAGCAGTACTTC. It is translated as CASSYDRAITYEQYF.

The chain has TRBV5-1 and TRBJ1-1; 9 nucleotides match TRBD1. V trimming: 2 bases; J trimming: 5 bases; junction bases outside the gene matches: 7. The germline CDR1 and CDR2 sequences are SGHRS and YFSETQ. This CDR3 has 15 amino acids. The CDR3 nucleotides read TGCGCCAGCAGCTTAATCGGGGACAGGGAGACTGAAGCTTTCTTT. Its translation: CASSLIGDRETEAFF.

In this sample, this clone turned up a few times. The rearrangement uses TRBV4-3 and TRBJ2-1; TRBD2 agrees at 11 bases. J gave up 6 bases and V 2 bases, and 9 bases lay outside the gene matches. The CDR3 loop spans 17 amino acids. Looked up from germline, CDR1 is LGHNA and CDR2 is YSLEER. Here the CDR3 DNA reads TGCGCCAGCAGCCAATCCCCGATAGCGGGAGGGCCCAATGAGCAGTTCTTC. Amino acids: CASSQSPIAGGPNEQFF.

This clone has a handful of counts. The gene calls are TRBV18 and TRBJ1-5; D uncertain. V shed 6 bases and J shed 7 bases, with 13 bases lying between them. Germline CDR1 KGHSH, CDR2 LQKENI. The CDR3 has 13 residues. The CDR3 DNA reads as TGTGCCAGCTCCTCGGGGAACCGACAGCCCCAGCATTTT. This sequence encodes CASSSGNRQPQHF.

The CDR3: CASGGTSFDTQYF. The CDR3 DNA follows: TGTGCCAGCGGGGGCACTAGTTTTGATACGCAGTATTTT. The rearrangement links TRBV5-4 to TRBJ2-3; possible D gene TRBD1, 6 bases. The CDR3 consists of 13 residues. Trimming stripped 7 bases from V and 6 bases from J, with 15 bases between. Per the germline V gene, CDR1 is SGHNT and CDR2 is YYREEE (reference sequence).

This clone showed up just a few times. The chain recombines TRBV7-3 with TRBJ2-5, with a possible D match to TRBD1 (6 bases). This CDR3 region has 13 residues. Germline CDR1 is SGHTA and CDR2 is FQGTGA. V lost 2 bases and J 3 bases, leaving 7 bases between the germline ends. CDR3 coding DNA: TGTGCCAGCAGCTTACCAGGGGAAGAGACCCAGTACTTC. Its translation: CASSLPGEETQYF.

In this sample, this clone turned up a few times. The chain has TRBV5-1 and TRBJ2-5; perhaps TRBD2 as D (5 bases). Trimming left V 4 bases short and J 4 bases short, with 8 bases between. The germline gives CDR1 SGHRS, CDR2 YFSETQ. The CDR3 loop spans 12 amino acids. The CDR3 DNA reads TGCGCCAGCAGCCGGGATCGAGAGACCCAGTACTTC. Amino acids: CASSRDRETQYF.

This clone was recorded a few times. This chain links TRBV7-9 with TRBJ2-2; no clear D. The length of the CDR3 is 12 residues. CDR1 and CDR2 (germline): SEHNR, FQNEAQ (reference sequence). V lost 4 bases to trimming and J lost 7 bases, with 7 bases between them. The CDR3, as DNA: TGTGCCAGCAGCTCAGACTTCGGGGAGCTGTTTTTT. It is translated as CASSSDFGELFF.